The present T cell receptor beta chain was sequenced within a study of neurological immune-mediated disorders. The study, taken as a whole, reports: The most TCR clonal expansion was seen in HTLV-1-associated myelopathy, and the least was seen in multiple sclerosis, which fell below healthy controls.

TCRdb reprocessed the 5' RACE reads with MiXCR, giving one entry per CDR3 protein. The data show about 120,000 distinct CDR3 sequences, roughly 3.2% seen once. This clonotype has a count of ten or more. Its specificity is unknown. Germline V gene data show CDR1 as SGHTA and CDR2 as FQGNSA. Trimming pared 1 base from V and 11 bases from J, leaving 6 bases between. CDR3 length: 11 amino acids. This chain uses TRBV7-2 with TRBJ2-1; no reliable D call. The TCR was taken from a young woman with multiple sclerosis. Sequences were obtained from PBMCs. The CDR3 here is CASSLEWQQFF. The CDR3 DNA sequence: TGTGCCAGCAGCTTAGAGTGGCAGCAGTTCTTC.